This TCR beta chain was found in a study of cytomegalovirus exposure and HLA in healthy donors. Study-level points and caveats: Likely technical artifact: a cluster of highly shared sequence variants. A later analysis found that most CMV-associated TCR beta chains appeared HLA-restricted.

PCR amplification relied on 60 Vbeta primers (plus 13 Jbeta primers). Assay: immunoSEQ multiplex PCR; the TCRdb copy retains only in-frame clones and omits some. Of about 140,000 clones listed, 75% to 85% are singletons. Germline CDR1 reads SGDLS; CDR2 reads YYNGEE. The CDR3 sequence is 14 residues long. V was clipped by 4 bases and J by 3 bases, with 13 bases between them. Notes on this clone: Antigen: not known.

Sequenced: PBMCs. The sequence was obtained from a man between 45 and 60 years old in good health and CMV-seronegative. V is TRBV9 and J is TRBJ1-1; D perhaps matches TRBD1 (5 bases). The CDR3 protein is CASSPSPGDTEAFF. CDR3 DNA sequence: TGTGCCAGCAGCCCCTCCCCGGGGGACACTGAAGCTTTCTTT.